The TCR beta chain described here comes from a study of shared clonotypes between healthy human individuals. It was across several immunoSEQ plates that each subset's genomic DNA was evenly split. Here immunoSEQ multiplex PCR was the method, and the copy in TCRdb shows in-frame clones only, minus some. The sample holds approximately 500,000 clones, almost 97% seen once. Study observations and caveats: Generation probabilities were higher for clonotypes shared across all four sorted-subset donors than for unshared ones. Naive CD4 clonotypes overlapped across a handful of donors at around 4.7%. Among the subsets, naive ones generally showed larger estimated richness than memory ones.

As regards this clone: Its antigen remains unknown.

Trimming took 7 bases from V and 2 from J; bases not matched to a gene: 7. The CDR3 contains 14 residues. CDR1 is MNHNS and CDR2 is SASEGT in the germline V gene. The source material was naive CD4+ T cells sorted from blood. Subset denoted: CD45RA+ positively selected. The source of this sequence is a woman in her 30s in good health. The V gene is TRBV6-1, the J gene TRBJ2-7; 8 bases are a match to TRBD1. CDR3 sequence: CASTRTGTAYEQYF. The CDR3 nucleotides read TGTGCCAGCACCAGGACAGGGACAGCCTACGAGCAGTACTTC.